These 16 T cell receptor beta chains share one sample of origin, sequenced in a study of neoadjuvant anti-PD-1 for oral cavity cancer. Sequenced by immunoSEQ multiplex PCR; TCRdb stores in-frame clones only, minus some. The sample records fewer than 15,000 clones, approximately 72% being singletons. Stated time point: after neoadjuvant nivolumab, at surgical resection. The sample in question was PBMCs, obtained after nivolumab (anti-PD-1) treatment. These TCRs come from a person aged 40 to 85 with oral cavity squamous cell carcinoma.

The rearrangement uses TRBV9 and TRBJ1-2; D gene unclear. The length of the CDR3 is 18 residues. Trimming shortened V by 1 base and J by 1 base, and 20 bases separated the two germline ends. Germline CDR1 is SGDLS and CDR2 is YYNGEE. The DNA of the CDR3 is TGTGCCAGCAGCGTATTACCAGAGCACCGGACTCTTAACTATGGCTACACCTTC. It translates to CASSVLPEHRTLNYGYTF.

The rearrangement uses TRBV5-1 and TRBJ1-3, with D possibly matching TRBD1 (5 bases). V was pared by 2 bases and J by 5 bases, with 11 bases between. The CDR3 runs 14 residues. CDR1 and CDR2 from the germline V gene are SGHRS and YFSETQ. DNA of the CDR3: TGCGCCAGCAGCTTTGGCTCAGGGCGAAACACCATATATTTT. Protein sequence: CASSFGSGRNTIYF.

V usage is TRBV27 and J usage is TRBJ1-1; 10 bases line up with TRBD1. The CDR3 spans 13 residues. CDR1 MNHEY and CDR2 SMNVEV come from the germline V gene (reference sequence). The V segment lost 10 bases and the J segment 7 bases; nucleotides outside the gene matches: 9. The CDR3 sequence is CATQDRGVGEAFF. CDR3 DNA sequence: TGTGCCACCCAGGACAGGGGGGTGGGTGAAGCTTTCTTT.

This rearrangement joins TRBV7-8 to TRBJ2-2; possibly TRBD1 for D (5 bases). Germline V CDR1 and CDR2: SGHVS, FQNEAQ. Trimming took off 7 bases at V and 6 bases at J, with 15 bases between the two ends. The CDR3 consists of 14 residues. The CDR3 loop is CASIDQGWAGELFF. CDR3 nucleotides: TGTGCCAGCATTGATCAGGGCTGGGCCGGGGAGCTGTTTTTT.

In DNA form, the CDR3 reads TGTGCCAGCTCATACGACAGGGGGGGCTATGGCTACACCTTC. Translation gives CASSYDRGGYGYTF. The V gene is TRBV18, the J gene TRBJ1-2, with 9 bases aligning to TRBD1. V gave up 5 bases and J gave up 4 bases; unmatched junction bases: 5. Germline-derived CDR1 and CDR2 are KGHSH and LQKENI. CDR3 length equals 14 residues.

The chain couples TRBV10-2 to TRBJ2-7, with D hard to call. Looked up from germline, CDR1 is WSHSY and CDR2 is SAAADI. The V end lost 8 bases, the J end lost 3 bases, and 8 bases lay between the germline ends. The CDR3 has 11 amino acids. Here the CDR3 reads CASGSGYEQYF. CDR3 coding DNA: TGCGCCAGCGGGTCGGGCTACGAGCAGTACTTC.

The J gene is TRBJ1-4, the V gene TRBV25-1; D perhaps matches TRBD1 (5 bases). The V end lost 6 bases, the J end lost 0 bases, and 8 bases lay between the germline ends. CDR3 size: 14 residues. CDR1 and CDR2 (germline): MGHDK, SYGVNS. CDR3 sequence: CASRDTTTNEKLFF. The CDR3 DNA follows: TGTGCCAGCAGGGACACAACAACTAATGAAAAACTGTTTTTT.

This rearrangement joins TRBV5-1 to TRBJ2-1, with a possible D match to TRBD2 (5 bases). Germline V CDR1 and CDR2: SGHRS, YFSETQ. There are 16 residues in the CDR3. Trimming removed 0 bases from V and 1 base from J, with 11 bases in between. The CDR3 nucleotides are TGCGCCAGCAGCTTGGTGGGGAGTCGTTCCTACAATGAGCAGTTCTTC. Its translation is CASSLVGSRSYNEQFF.

This clone was counted once. The chain links TRBV6-6 to TRBJ2-5, with 8 bases aligning to TRBD2. The CDR3 contains 14 residues. Per germline, CDR1 MNHNY and CDR2 SVGAGI (reference sequence). V lost 11 bases and J lost 5; bases outside the gene matches: 13. Here the CDR3 reads CAVQLGSGKETQYF. The CDR3 DNA reads TGTGCCGTCCAGTTAGGTAGCGGGAAGGAGACCCAGTACTTC.

The rearrangement joins TRBV4-1 to TRBJ2-5, with D possibly being TRBD2 (6 bases). Germline V gene sequence: CDR1 MGHRA, CDR2 YSYEKL. The V end lost 0 bases, the J end lost 7 bases, and 18 bases lay between the germline ends. The CDR3 length is 16 residues. The chain's CDR3 is CASSQEGLVQGGTQYF. CDR3 nucleotide sequence: TGCGCCAGCAGCCAAGAGGGACTGGTCCAAGGTGGGACCCAGTACTTC.

The chain combines TRBV2 with TRBJ2-1; the D gene is possibly TRBD1 (6 bases). Germline CDR1 and CDR2: SNHLY and FYNNEI. CDR3 size: 12 residues. Trimming cost V 4 bases and J 9 bases, with 10 bases left between them. The CDR3 is CASSVQGGEQFF. CDR3 in DNA: TGTGCCAGCAGTGTACAGGGCGGTGAGCAGTTCTTC.

The chain couples TRBV5-1 to TRBJ2-7, with 11 bases aligning to TRBD2. CDR3 length: 16 residues. V shed 0 bases and J 6 bases; nucleotides not matched to a gene: 8. CDR1 and CDR2 from the germline V gene are SGHRS and YFSETQ. Written as DNA, the CDR3 is TGCGCCAGCAGCTTGGCCCTGACTAGCGGGGTACGCGAGCAGTACTTC. Its protein product is CASSLALTSGVREQYF.

This chain uses TRBV7-9 with TRBJ1-3, with 9 positions matching TRBD1. Unmatched junction bases numbered 15, after V lost 8 bases and J lost 4 bases. CDR1 and CDR2 (germline): SEHNR, FQNEAQ (reference sequence). The CDR3 consists of 17 residues. The CDR3 spells CASRTNKQGALGNTIYF. CDR3 DNA sequence: TGTGCCAGCCGAACTAACAAACAGGGGGCACTAGGAAACACCATATATTTT.

The chain carries TRBV29-1 and TRBJ1-4; D is undetermined. Germline lookup yields CDR1 SQVTM and CDR2 ANQGSEA. V was cut by 4 bases and J by 0 bases, with 6 bases left in between. This CDR3 comprises 13 residues. DNA of the CDR3: TGCAGCGTTGTAAATCCAACTAATGAAAAACTGTTTTTT. It codes for CSVVNPTNEKLFF.

This clone was detected once. The CDR3 coding sequence is TGTGCCAACGGGGGGTCCACAGAGACCCAGTACTTC. It encodes CANGGSTETQYF. The rearrangement joins TRBV11-2 to TRBJ2-5; 7 nucleotides align to TRBD2. Germline lookup yields CDR1 SGHAT and CDR2 FQNNGV. The CDR3 runs to 12 residues. The junction had 6 bases not matched to a gene; V was cut back by 10 bases and J by 4 bases. Combining the CDR3 with reference TRBV11-2 and TRBJ2-5 gives the whole variable domain EAGVAQSPRYKIIEKRQSVAFWCNPISGHATLYWYQQILGQGPKLLIQFQNNGVVDDSQLPKDRFSAERLKGVDSTLKIQPAKLEDSAVYLCANGGSTETQYFGPGTRLLVL.

The chain is built from TRBV29-1 and TRBJ1-3, with 7 bases that match TRBD1. Germline CDR1 reads SQVTM; CDR2 reads ANQGSEA. This CDR3 has 13 residues. The V and J ends lost 7 bases and 4 bases, in that order; junction bases with no gene match: 7. The CDR3: CSATGVGGNTIYF. The CDR3 region has the DNA TGCAGCGCTACAGGGGTGGGAGGAAACACCATATATTTT.